Listed below are T cell receptor beta chains from one sample, sequenced in a study of Graves' ophthalmopathy and Graves' hyperthyroidism. TCRdb independently ran MiXCR on the multiplex PCR reads; one entry per CDR3 protein. This table has 500,000 to 800,000 distinct CDR3 sequences, under 50% appearing once. The sequencing sample was made of peripheral blood. The source is an adult man with Graves' ophthalmopathy. Each CDR3 is given with its conserved first and last residue. The D gene is left open where the match is weak. Some rows mark clone size as missing; the rest say once, few, many or name a class of expanded clone.

TRBV7-2,TRBJ1-1,many,.,CASSLIGQGNTEAFF,TGTGCCAGCAGCTTAATCGGCCAGGGAAATACTGAAGCTTTCTTT
TRBV19,TRBJ1-1,many,TRBD1,CASSTGTGVSSEAFF,TGTGCCAGTAGTACCGGGACAGGGGTAAGCTCTGAAGCTTTCTTT
TRBV6-6,TRBJ1-1,many,TRBD1,CASSYQGVNTEAFF,TGTGCCAGCAGTTACCAGGGGGTAAACACTGAAGCTTTCTTT
TRBV27,TRBJ1-2,many,.,CASSLTGHNYGYTF,TGTGCCAGCAGTTTAACGGGACACAACTATGGCTACACCTTC
TRBV4-1,TRBJ2-7,.,TRBD1,CASSQFFRDRGSYEQYF,TGCGCCAGCAGCCAATTTTTTCGGGACAGGGGATCCTACGAGCAGTACTTC
TRBV7-9,TRBJ1-2,.,.,CASSSNRPTGYTF,TGTGCCAGCAGCTCAAACAGGCCGACGGGCTACACCTTC
TRBV10-3,TRBJ2-5,.,TRBD1,CAISEQGEAYNETQYF,TGTGCCATCAGTGAGCAGGGGGAAGCCTACAATGAGACCCAGTACTTC
TRBV29-1,TRBJ1-5,many,.,CSSESVDQPQHF,TGCAGCTCTGAGAGTGTGGATCAGCCCCAGCATTTT
TRBV9,TRBJ1-1,many,.,CASSQGGQSEAFF,TGTGCCAGCAGCCAAGGTGGACAGTCTGAAGCTTTCTTT
TRBV19,TRBJ1-6,many,TRBD1,CASSTTGQGARSPLHF,TGTGCCAGTAGTACTACGGGACAGGGGGCTCGGTCACCCCTCCACTTT
TRBV24-1,TRBJ1-6,.,TRBD1,CASGDRAYNSPLHF,TGTGCCAGTGGGGACAGGGCCTATAATTCACCCCTCCACTTT
TRBV5-8,TRBJ2-5,.,TRBD2,CASSDGTSGRSTGETQYF,TGTGCCAGCAGCGACGGGACTAGCGGGAGATCGACCGGAGAGACCCAGTACTTC
TRBV11-3,TRBJ1-2,.,TRBD1,CASTQGQSYGYTF,TGTGCCAGCACCCAGGGACAGAGCTATGGCTACACCTTC
TRBV7-2,TRBJ2-7,many,TRBD2,CASSLGASGGGYEQYF,TGTGCCAGCAGCTTAGGGGCTAGCGGGGGGGGGTACGAGCAGTACTTC
TRBV5-1,TRBJ1-3,.,TRBD1,CASRDPDRTGNTIYF,TGCGCCAGCAGAGACCCGGACAGGACTGGAAACACCATATATTTT
TRBV10-3,TRBJ2-6,many,.,CAIRGWDSGANVLTF,TGTGCCATCAGGGGGTGGGACTCTGGGGCCAACGTCCTGACTTTC
TRBV29-1,TRBJ1-4,.,TRBD1,CSSTGEVNEKLFF,TGCAGCTCAACAGGGGAAGTCAATGAAAAACTGTTTTTT
TRBV6-1,TRBJ1-6,many,.,CASSAFGLHF,TGTGCCAGCTCGGCCTTTGGGCTCCACTTT
TRBV25-1,TRBJ2-7,.,TRBD1,CASSGNRGAHEQYF,TGTGCCAGCAGCGGGAACAGGGGAGCCCACGAGCAGTACTTC
TRBV7-2,TRBJ2-5,many,TRBD2,CASSFLLAGPYF,TGTGCCAGCAGCTTCCTACTAGCGGGTCCTTACTTC
TRBV5-1,TRBJ1-3,few,.,CASSLAGEGNTIYF,TGCGCCAGCAGCTTGGCCGGAGAAGGAAACACCATATATTTT
TRBV29-1,TRBJ2-2,.,.,CSVHLPGEGLSGELFF,TGCAGCGTTCACCTCCCCGGAGAGGGGCTCTCCGGGGAGCTGTTTTTT
TRBV9,TRBJ2-2,many,TRBD1,CASSQGQGELFF,TGTGCCAGCAGCCAGGGACAGGGCGAACTGTTTTTT
TRBV6-6,TRBJ2-3,few,.,CASSYSVGEDTQYF,TGTGCCAGCAGTTACTCTGTCGGGGAAGATACGCAGTATTTT
TRBV7-8,TRBJ1-5,many,.,CASSPGTGRGNQPQHF,TGTGCCAGCAGCCCCGGGACGGGCAGGGGCAATCAGCCCCAGCATTTT
TRBV24-1,TRBJ1-5,many,TRBD1,CATSDFGQGRQPQHF,TGTGCCACCAGTGATTTCGGACAGGGCCGGCAGCCCCAGCATTTT
TRBV19,TRBJ1-5,.,.,CASSTGTSGAETQHF,TGTGCCAGTAGTACCGGGACTAGCGGCGCAGAGACCCAGCATTTT
TRBV20-1,TRBJ1-6,few,.,CSARKTVSSYNSPLHF,TGCAGTGCTAGGAAGACTGTCAGCTCCTATAATTCACCCCTCCACTTT
TRBV7-9,TRBJ2-7,many,TRBD2,CASTGLVHSYEQYF,TGTGCCAGCACAGGACTAGTCCACTCCTACGAGCAGTACTTC
TRBV11-2,TRBJ2-3,few,.,CASSASFVDTQYF,TGTGCCAGCAGCGCAAGCTTCGTGGATACGCAGTATTTT
TRBV20-1,TRBJ2-5,.,.,CSAIAGVSAETQYF,TGCAGTGCTATCGCAGGGGTCTCGGCGGAGACCCAGTACTTC